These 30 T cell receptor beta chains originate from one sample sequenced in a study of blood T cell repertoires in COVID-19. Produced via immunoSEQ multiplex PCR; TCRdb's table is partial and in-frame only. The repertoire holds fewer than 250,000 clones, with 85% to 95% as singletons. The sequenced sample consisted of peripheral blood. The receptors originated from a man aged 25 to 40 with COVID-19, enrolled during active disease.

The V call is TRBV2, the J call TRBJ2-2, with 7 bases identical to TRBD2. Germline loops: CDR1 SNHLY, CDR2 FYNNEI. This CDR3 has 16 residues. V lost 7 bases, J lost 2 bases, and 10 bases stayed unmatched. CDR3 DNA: TGTGCCAGCACGGAGGTAGGACTAGAAAACACCGGGGAGCTGTTTTTT. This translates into CASTEVGLENTGELFF.

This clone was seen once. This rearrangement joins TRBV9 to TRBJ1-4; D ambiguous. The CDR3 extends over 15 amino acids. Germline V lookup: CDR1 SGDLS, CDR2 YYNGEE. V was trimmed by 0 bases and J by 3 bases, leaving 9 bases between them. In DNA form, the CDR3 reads TGTGCCAGCAGCGTAGTGGGAGAATCTAATGAAAAACTGTTTTTT. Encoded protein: CASSVVGESNEKLFF.

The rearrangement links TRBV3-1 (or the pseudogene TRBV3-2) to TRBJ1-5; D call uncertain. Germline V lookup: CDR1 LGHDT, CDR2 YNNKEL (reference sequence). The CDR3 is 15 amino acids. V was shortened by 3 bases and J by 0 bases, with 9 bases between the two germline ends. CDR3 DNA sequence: TGTGCCAGCAGCCACGGGTCGTATAGCAATCAGCCCCAGCATTTT. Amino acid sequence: CASSHGSYSNQPQHF.

The CDR3 sequence: CATSDYRENTEAFF. In DNA form, the CDR3 reads TGTGCCACCAGTGATTACAGGGAGAACACTGAAGCTTTCTTT. This chain joins TRBV24-1 and TRBJ1-1; D is possibly TRBD1 (6 bases). V dropped 2 bases and J dropped 1 base, with 7 bases sitting between them. Germline-derived CDR1 and CDR2 are KGHDR and SFDVKD. This CDR3 contains 14 residues.

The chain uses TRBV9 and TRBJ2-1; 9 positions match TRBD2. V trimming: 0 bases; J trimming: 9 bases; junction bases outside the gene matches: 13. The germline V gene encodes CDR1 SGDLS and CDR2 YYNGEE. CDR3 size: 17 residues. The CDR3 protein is CASSVAPLGRGGFEQFF. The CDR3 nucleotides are TGTGCCAGCAGCGTAGCCCCCCTGGGGCGGGGGGGGTTTGAGCAGTTCTTC. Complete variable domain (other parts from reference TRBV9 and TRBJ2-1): DSGVTQTPKHLITATGQRVTLRCSPRSGDLSVYWYQQSLDQGLQFLIQYYNGEERAKGNILERFSAQQFPDLHSELNLSSLELGDSALYFCASSVAPLGRGGFEQFFGPGTRLTVL.

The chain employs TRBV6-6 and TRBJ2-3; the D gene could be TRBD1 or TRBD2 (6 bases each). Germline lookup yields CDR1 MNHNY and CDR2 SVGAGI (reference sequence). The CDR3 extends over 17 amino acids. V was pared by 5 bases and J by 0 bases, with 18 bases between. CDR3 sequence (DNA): TGTGCCAGCAGTCGGGGGCGGGGAGTTCCTAGCACAGATACGCAGTATTTT. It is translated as CASSRGRGVPSTDTQYF.

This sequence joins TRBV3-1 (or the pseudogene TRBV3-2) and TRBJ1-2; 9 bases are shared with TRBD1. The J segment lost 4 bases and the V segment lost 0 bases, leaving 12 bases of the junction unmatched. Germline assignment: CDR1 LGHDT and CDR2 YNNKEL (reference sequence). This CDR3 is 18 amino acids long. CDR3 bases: TGTGCCAGCAGCCAAGAATACGAGGGACAGGGACGCGGCTATGGCTACACCTTC. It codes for CASSQEYEGQGRGYGYTF.

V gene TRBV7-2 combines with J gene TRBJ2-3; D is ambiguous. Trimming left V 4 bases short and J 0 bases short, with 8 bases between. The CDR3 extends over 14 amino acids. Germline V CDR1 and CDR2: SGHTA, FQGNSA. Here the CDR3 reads CASSSPTSTDTQYF. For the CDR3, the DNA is TGTGCCAGCAGCTCCCCGACTAGCACAGATACGCAGTATTTT.

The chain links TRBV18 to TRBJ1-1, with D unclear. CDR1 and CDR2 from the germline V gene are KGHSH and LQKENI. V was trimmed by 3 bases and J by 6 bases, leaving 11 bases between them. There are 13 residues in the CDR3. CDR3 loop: CASSPEGGSEAFF. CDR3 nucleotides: TGTGCCAGCTCACCCGAGGGCGGCTCTGAAGCTTTCTTT.

CDR3 protein: CASSQGTGSPLHF. For the CDR3, the DNA is TGTGCCAGCAGCCAGGGAACGGGCTCACCCCTCCACTTT. The chain recombines TRBV11-1 with TRBJ1-6; maybe TRBD1 (5 bases). The V gene lost 5 bases and the J gene lost 10 bases, with 12 bases spanning the gap. The CDR3 contains 13 residues. Germline V CDR1 and CDR2: SGHAT, FQDESV (reference sequence).

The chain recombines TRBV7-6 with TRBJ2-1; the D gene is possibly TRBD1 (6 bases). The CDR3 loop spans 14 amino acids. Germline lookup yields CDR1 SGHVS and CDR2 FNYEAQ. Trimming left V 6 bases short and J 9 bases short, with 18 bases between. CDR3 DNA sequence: TGTGCCAGCAGTCGACAGGCCCGGGCTAGTGAGCAGTTCTTC. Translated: CASSRQARASEQFF.

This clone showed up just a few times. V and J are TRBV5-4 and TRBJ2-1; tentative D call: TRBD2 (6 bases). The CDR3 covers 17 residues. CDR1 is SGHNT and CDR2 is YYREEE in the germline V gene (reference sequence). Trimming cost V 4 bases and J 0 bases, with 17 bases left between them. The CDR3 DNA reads TGTGCCAGCAGCCTCATGGGGGGACCAGGCTCCTACAATGAGCAGTTCTTC. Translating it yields CASSLMGGPGSYNEQFF.

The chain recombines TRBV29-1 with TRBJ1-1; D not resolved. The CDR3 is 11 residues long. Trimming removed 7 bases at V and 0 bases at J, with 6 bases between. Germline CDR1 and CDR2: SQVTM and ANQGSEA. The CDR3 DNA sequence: TGCAGCGGGGCCTTGAACACTGAAGCTTTCTTT. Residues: CSGALNTEAFF.

The CDR3 loop reads CASSLGQVPGYQPQHF. The CDR3 nucleotides read TGTGCCAGCAGCTTGGGGCAGGTCCCGGGATACCAGCCCCAGCATTTT. This chain connects TRBV5-6 to TRBJ1-5; no definite D call. V lost 0 bases and J 7 bases, leaving 17 bases between the germline ends. From germline, CDR1 is SGHDT and CDR2 YYEEEE. CDR3 length: 16 amino acids. The complete variable domain, with remaining parts taken from reference TRBV5-6 and TRBJ1-5, reads DAGVTQSPTHLIKTRGQQVTLRCSPKSGHDTVSWYQQALGQGPQFIFQYYEEEERQRGNFPDRFSGHQFPNYSSELNVNALLLGDSALYLCASSLGQVPGYQPQHFGDGTRLSIL.

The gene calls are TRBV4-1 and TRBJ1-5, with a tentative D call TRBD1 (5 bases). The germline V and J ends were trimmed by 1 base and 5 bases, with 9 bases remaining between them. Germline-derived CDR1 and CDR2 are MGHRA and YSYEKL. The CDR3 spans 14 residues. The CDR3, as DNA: TGCGCCAGCAGCCAAGTGACAGCAGATCAGCCCCAGCATTTT. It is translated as CASSQVTADQPQHF.

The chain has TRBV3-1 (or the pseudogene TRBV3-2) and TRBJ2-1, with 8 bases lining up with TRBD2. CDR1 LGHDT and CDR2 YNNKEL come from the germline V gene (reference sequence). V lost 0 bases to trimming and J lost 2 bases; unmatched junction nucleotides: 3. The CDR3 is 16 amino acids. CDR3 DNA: TGTGCCAGCAGCCAAGATCCCGGGGGGGCCTACAATGAGCAGTTCTTC. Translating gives CASSQDPGGAYNEQFF.

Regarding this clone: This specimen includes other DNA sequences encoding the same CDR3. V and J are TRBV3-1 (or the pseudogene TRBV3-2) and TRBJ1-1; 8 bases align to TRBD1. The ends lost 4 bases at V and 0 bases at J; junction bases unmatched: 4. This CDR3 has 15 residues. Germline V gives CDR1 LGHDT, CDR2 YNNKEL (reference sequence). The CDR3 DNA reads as TGTGCCAGCAGCCTTCGGACAGGGATGAACACTGAAGCTTTCTTT. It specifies CASSLRTGMNTEAFF.

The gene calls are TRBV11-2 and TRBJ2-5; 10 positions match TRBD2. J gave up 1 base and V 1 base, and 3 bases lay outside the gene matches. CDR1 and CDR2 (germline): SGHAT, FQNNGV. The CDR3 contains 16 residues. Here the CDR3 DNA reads TGTGCCAGCAGCTTAGGGTCTAGCGGGGGCCAAGAGACCCAGTACTTC. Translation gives CASSLGSSGGQETQYF.

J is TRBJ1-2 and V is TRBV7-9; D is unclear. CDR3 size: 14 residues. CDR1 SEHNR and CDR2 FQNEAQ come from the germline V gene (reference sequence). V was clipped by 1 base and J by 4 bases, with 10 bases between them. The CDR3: CASSLGPVIYGYTF. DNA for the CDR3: TGTGCCAGCAGCTTAGGGCCAGTTATCTATGGCTACACCTTC.

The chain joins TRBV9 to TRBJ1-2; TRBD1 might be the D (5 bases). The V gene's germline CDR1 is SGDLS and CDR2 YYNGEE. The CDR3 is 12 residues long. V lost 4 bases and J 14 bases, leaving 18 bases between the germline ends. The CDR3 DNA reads TGTGCCAGCAGCACCCGGGGGAGGGAGTTTACCTTC. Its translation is CASSTRGREFTF.

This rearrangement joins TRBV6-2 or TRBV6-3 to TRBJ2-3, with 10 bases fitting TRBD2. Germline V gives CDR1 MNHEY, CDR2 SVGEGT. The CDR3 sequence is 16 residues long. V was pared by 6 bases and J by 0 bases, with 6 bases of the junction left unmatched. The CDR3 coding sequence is TGTGCCAGCAGCCCTACTAGCGGGGCTAGCACAGATACGCAGTATTTT. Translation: CASSPTSGASTDTQYF.

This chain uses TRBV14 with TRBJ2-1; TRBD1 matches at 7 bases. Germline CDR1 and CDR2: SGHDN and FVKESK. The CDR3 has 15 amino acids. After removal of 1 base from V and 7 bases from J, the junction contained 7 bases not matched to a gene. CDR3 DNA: TGTGCCAGCAGCCAAGTCAGTCGCAGGGGGAATGAGCAGTTCTTC. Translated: CASSQVSRRGNEQFF.

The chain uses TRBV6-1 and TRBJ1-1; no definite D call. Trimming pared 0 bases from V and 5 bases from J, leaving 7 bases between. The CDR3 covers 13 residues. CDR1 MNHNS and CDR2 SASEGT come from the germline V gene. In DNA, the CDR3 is TGTGCCAGCAGTGAAGCAGGAGATACTGAAGCTTTCTTT. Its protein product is CASSEAGDTEAFF.

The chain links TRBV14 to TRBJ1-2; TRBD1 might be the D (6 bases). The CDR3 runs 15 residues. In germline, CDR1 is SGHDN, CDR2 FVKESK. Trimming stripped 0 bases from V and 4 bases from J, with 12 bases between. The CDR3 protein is CASSQDIAGAYGYTF. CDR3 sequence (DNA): TGTGCCAGCAGCCAAGATATTGCAGGGGCCTATGGCTACACCTTC.

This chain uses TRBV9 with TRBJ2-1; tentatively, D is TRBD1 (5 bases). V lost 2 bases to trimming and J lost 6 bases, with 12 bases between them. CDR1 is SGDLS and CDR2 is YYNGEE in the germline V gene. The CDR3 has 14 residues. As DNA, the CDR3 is TGTGCCAGCAGCGTCGGGCAGGGTGGCAATGAGCAGTTCTTC. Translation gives CASSVGQGGNEQFF.

The CDR3 is CASSQELASSYNEQFF. Written as DNA, the CDR3 is TGTGCCAGCAGCCAAGAGTTAGCGAGCTCCTACAATGAGCAGTTCTTC. The chain recombines TRBV14 with TRBJ2-1; possibly TRBD2 for D (5 bases). The germline gives CDR1 SGHDN, CDR2 FVKESK. This CDR3 has 16 residues. V lost 0 bases and J lost 0, with 9 bases in between.

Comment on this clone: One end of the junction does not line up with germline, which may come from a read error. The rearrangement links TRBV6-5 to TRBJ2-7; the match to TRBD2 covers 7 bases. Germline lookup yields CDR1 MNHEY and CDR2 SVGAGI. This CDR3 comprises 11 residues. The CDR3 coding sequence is TGTGCCAGCACCCCCGGGGGGACTCCGGACTTC. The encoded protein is CASTPGGTPDF.

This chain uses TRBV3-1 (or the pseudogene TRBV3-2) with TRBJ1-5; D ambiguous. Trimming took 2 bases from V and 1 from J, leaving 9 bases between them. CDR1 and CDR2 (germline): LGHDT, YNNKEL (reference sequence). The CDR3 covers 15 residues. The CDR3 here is CASSQYSSSNQPQHF. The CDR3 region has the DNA TGTGCCAGCAGCCAATACAGCAGCAGCAATCAGCCCCAGCATTTT.

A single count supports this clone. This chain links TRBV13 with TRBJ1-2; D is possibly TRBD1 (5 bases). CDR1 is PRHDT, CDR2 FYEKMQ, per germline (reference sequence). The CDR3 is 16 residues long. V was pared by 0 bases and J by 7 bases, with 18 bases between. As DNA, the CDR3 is TGTGCCAGCAGCTTAGGCTGGCCAGGGAAGGAAGGTGGCTACACCTTC. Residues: CASSLGWPGKEGGYTF.

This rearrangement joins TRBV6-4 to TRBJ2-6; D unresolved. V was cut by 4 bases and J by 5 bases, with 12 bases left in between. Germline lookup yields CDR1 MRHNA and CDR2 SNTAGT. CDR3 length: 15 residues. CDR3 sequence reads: CASSATDSRANVLTF. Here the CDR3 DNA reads TGTGCCAGCAGTGCGACTGATTCCAGGGCCAACGTCCTGACTTTC.